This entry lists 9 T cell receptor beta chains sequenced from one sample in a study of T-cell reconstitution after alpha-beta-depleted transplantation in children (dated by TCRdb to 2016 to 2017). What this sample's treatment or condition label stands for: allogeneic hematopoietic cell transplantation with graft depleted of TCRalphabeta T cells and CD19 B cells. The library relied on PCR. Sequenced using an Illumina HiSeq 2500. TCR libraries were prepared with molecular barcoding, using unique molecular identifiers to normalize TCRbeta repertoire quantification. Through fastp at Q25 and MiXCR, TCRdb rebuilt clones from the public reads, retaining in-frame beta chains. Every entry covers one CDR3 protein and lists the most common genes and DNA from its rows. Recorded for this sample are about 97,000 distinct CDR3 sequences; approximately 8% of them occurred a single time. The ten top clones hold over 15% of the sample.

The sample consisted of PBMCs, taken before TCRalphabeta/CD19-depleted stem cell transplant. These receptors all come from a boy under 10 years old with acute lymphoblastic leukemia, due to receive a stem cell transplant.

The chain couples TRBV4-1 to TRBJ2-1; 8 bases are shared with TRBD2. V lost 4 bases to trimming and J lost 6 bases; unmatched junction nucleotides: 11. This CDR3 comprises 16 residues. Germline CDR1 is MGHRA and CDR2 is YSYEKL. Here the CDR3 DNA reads TGCGCCAGCAGCCCCGGGACTAGTGGGGTGGGCAATGAGCAGTTCTTC. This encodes CASSPGTSGVGNEQFF.

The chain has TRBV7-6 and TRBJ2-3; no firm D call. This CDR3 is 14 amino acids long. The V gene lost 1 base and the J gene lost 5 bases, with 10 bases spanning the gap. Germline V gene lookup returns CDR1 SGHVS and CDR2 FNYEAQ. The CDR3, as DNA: TGTGCCAGCAGCTTAGTAATAGCAGGAGATACGCAGTATTTT. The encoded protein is CASSLVIAGDTQYF.

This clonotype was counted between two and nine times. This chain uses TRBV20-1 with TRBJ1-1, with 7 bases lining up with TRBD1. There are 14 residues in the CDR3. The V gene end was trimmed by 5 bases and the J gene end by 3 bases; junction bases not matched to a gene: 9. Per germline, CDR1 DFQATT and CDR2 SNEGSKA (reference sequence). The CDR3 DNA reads TGCAGTGCTGCACCGGGACAGTTCCACACTGAAGCTTTCTTT. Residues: CSAAPGQFHTEAFF.

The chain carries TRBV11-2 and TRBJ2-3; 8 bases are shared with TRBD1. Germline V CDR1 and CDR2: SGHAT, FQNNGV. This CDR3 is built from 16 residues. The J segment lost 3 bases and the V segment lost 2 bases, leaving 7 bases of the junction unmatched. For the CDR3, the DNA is TGTGCCAGCAGCTTACTCCAGGGGGCCAGGACAGATACGCAGTATTTT. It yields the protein CASSLLQGARTDTQYF.

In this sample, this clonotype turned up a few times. The chain's CDR3 is CASSLASTLNTEAFF. The CDR3 DNA reads TGTGCCAGCAGCTTAGCGTCTACATTGAACACTGAAGCTTTCTTT. The chain joins TRBV7-2 to TRBJ1-1, with D unclear. V was pared by 0 bases and J by 0 bases, with 8 bases between. CDR1 is SGHTA and CDR2 is FQGNSA in the germline V gene. This CDR3 spans 15 amino acids.

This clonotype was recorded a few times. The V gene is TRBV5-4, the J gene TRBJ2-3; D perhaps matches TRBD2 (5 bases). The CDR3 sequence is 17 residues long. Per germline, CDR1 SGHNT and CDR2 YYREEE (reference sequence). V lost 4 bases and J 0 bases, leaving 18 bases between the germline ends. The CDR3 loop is CASSPWLGRTSTDTQYF. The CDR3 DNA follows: TGTGCCAGCAGCCCATGGTTGGGGAGAACTAGCACAGATACGCAGTATTTT. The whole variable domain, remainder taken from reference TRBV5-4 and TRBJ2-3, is ETGVTQSPTHLIKTRGQQVTLRCSSQSGHNTVSWYQQALGQGPQFIFQYYREEENGRGNFPPRFSGLQFPNYSSELNVNALELDDSALYLCASSPWLGRTSTDTQYFGPGTRLTVL.

The CDR3 sequence is CSARGDPGQGGIGPNTEAFF. CDR3 nucleotides: TGCAGTGCTAGAGGGGACCCGGGACAGGGGGGGATAGGGCCGAACACTGAAGCTTTCTTT. This chain connects TRBV20-1 to TRBJ1-1, with 11 positions matching TRBD1. This CDR3 is built from 20 residues. Unmatched junction bases numbered 17, after V lost 1 base and J lost 1 base. The germline gives CDR1 DFQATT, CDR2 SNEGSKA (reference sequence).

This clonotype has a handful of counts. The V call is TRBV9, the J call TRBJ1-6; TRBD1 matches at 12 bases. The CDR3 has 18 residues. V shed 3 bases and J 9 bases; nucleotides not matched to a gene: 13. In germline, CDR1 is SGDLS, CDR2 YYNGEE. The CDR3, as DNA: TGTGCCAGCAGCGCCGGGACAGGGGGCTCTTTACCACTTTCACCCCTCCACTTT. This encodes CASSAGTGGSLPLSPLHF.

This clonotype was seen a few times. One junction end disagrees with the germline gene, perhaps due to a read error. CDR3 sequence: CASSQTGVVPGERYF. CDR3 in DNA: TGTGCCAGCAGTCAGACCGGGGTGGTGCCAGGCGAGCGGTACTTC. The chain recombines TRBV2 with TRBJ2-7; a possible D gene is TRBD2 (5 bases). Germline loops: CDR1 SNHLY, CDR2 FYNNEI. CDR3 length: 15 residues.